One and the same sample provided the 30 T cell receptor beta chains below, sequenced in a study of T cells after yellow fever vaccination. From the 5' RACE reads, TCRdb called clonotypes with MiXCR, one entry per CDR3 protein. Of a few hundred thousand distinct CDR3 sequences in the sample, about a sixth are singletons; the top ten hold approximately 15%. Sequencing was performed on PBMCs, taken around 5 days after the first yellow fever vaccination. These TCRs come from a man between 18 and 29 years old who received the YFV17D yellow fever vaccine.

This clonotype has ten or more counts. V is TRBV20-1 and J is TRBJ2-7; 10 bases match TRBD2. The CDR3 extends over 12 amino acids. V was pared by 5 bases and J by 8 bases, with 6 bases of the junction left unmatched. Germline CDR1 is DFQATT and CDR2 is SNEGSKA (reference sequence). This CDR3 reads CSAVAGGLKQYV. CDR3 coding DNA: TGCAGTGCTGTAGCGGGGGGTTTAAAGCAGTACGTC.

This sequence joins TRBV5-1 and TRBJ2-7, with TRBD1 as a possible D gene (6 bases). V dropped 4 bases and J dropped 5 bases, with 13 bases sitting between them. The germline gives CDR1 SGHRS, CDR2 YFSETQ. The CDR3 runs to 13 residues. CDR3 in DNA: TGCGCCAGCAGCCTGGGACACCTGGACGAGCAGTACTTC. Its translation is CASSLGHLDEQYF. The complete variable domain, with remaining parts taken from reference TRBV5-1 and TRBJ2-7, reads KAGVTQTPRYLIKTRGQQVTLSCSPISGHRSVSWYQQTPGQGLQFLFEYFSETQRNKGNFPGRFSGRQFSNSRSEMNVSTLELGDSALYLCASSLGHLDEQYFGPGTRLTVT.

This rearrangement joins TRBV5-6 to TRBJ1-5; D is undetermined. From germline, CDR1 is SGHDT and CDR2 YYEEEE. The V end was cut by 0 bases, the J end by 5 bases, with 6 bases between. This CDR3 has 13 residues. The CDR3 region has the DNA TGTGCCAGCAGCTTGGACGCGGATCAGCCCCAGCATTTT. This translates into CASSLDADQPQHF.

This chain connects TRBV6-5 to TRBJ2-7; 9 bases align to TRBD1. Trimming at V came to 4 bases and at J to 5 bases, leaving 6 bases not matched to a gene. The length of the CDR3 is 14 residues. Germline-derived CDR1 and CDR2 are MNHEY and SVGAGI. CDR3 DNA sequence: TGTGCCAGCAGTTCAGGGACAGGGATCAACGAGCAGTACGTC. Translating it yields CASSSGTGINEQYV.

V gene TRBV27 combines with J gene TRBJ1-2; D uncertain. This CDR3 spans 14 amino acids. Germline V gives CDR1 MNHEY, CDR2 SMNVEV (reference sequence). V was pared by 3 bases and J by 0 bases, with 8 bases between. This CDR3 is CASSLHGSNYGYTF. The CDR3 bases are TGTGCCAGCAGTTTGCACGGCTCTAACTATGGCTACACCTTC.

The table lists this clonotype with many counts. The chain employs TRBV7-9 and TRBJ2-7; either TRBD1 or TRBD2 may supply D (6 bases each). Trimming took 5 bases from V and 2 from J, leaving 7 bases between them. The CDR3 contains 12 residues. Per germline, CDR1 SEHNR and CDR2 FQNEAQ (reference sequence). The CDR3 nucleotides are TGTGCCAGCAGCCGGGGGCCCTACGAGCAGTACGTC. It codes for CASSRGPYEQYV.

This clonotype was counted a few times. CDR3 loop: CASRDGRYTEAFF. As DNA, the CDR3 is TGTGCCAGCAGGGATGGAAGGTACACTGAAGCTTTCTTT. The chain employs TRBV5-6 and TRBJ1-1; D not certain. Germline CDR1 reads SGHDT; CDR2 reads YYEEEE. V was shortened by 5 bases and J by 3 bases, with 11 bases between the two germline ends. CDR3 length equals 13 residues.

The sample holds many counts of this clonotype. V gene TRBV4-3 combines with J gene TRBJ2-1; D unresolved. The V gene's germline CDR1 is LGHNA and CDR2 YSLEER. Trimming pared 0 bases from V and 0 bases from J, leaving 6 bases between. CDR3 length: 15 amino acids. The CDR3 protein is CASSQDRSSYNEQFF. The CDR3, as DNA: TGCGCCAGCAGCCAAGATAGGAGCTCCTACAATGAGCAGTTCTTC.

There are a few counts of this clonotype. CDR3 in amino acids: CASSLRRLAGPYEQYF. DNA of the CDR3: TGTGCCAGCAGCCTCCGAAGACTAGCGGGGCCCTACGAGCAGTACTTC. The chain joins TRBV7-2 to TRBJ2-7; the match to TRBD2 covers 11 bases. Trimming took 5 bases from V and 2 from J; bases not matched to a gene: 8. This CDR3 is 16 amino acids long. Germline CDR1 is SGHTA and CDR2 is FQGNSA.

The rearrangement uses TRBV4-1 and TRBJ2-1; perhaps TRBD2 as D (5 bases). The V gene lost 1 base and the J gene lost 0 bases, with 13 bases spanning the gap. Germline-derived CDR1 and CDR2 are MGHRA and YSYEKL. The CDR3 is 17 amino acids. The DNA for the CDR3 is TGCGCCAGCAGCCAAGGAGGCGGGCGGAGCTCCTACAATGAGCAGTTCTTC. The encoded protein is CASSQGGGRSSYNEQFF.

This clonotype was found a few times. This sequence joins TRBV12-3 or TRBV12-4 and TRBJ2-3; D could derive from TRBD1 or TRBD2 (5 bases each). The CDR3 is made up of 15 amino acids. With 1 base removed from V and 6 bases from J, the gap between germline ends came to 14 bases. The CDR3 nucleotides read TGTGCCAGCAGTTTAGGGGACGACGGCGCCGATACGCAGTATTTT. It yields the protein CASSLGDDGADTQYF.

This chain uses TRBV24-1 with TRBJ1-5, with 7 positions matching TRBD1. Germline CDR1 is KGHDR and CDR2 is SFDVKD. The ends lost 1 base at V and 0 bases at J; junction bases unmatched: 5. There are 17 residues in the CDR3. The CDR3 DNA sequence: TGTGCCACCAGTGATTTAAGGGGGCCATATAGCAATCAGCCCCAGCATTTT. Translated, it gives CATSDLRGPYSNQPQHF.

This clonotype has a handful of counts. CDR3 loop: CASSSGQGAGEQYV. CDR3 in DNA: TGTGCCAGCAGTTCGGGACAGGGGGCGGGGGAGCAGTACGTC. The chain couples TRBV28 to TRBJ2-7; 12 bases match TRBD1. The CDR3 runs to 14 residues. CDR1 and CDR2 (germline): MDHEN, SYDVKM. Trimming at V came to 4 bases and at J to 7 bases, leaving 5 bases not matched to a gene.

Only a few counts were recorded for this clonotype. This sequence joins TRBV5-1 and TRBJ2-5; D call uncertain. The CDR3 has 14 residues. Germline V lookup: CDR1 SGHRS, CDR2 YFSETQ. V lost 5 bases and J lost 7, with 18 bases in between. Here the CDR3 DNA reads TGCGCCAGCAGTTCTGTGTCCATCTCAAGGACCCAGTACTTC. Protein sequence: CASSSVSISRTQYF.

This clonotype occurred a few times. CDR3 DNA: TGTGCCTGGAGTCGCGGGAGCGGACACAATGAGCAGTTCTTC. Translation: CAWSRGSGHNEQFF. The rearrangement joins TRBV30 to TRBJ2-1; 7 bases fit TRBD2. This CDR3 comprises 14 residues. V gave up 2 bases and J gave up 5 bases; unmatched junction bases: 6. Per germline, CDR1 GTSNPN and CDR2 SVGIG (reference sequence).

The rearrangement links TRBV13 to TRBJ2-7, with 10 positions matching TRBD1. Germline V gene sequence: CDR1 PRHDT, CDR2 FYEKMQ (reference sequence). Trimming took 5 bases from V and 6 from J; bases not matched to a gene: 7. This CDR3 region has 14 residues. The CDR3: CASSLDRGFGEQYF. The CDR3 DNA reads TGTGCCAGCAGCCTGGACAGGGGGTTCGGCGAGCAGTACTTC.

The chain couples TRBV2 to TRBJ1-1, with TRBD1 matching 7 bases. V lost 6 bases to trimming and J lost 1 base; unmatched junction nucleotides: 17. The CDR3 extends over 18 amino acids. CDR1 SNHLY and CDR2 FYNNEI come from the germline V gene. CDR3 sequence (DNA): TGTGCCAGCAGCCACCGGGCACAGGGGCGAGGGGCGAACACTGAAGCTTTCTTT. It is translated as CASSHRAQGRGANTEAFF.

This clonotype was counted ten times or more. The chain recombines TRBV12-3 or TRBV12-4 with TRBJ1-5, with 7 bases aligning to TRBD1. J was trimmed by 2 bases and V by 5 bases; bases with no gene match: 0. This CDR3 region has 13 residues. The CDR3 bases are TGTGCCAGCAGTGGGACAGGCAATCAGCCCCAGCATTTT. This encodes CASSGTGNQPQHF.

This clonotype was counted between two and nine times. The DNA for the CDR3 is TGCGCCAGCAGCTTGGCCCTAGCGGGGCCGATTAACCAAGAGACCCAGTACTTC. Encoded protein: CASSLALAGPINQETQYF. V and J are TRBV5-1 and TRBJ2-5, with 9 nucleotides matching TRBD2. This CDR3 comprises 18 residues. Trimming cost V 0 bases and J 0 bases; bases outside gene matches: 9. Germline V gene lookup returns CDR1 SGHRS and CDR2 YFSETQ. Full variable domain (missing parts from reference TRBV5-1 and TRBJ2-5): KAGVTQTPRYLIKTRGQQVTLSCSPISGHRSVSWYQQTPGQGLQFLFEYFSETQRNKGNFPGRFSGRQFSNSRSEMNVSTLELGDSALYLCASSLALAGPINQETQYFGPGTRLLVL.

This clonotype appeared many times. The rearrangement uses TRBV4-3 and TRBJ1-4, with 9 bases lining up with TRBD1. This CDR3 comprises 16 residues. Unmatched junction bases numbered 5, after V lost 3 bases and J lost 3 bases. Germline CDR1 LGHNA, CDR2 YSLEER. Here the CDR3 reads CASSQNRGPANEKLFF. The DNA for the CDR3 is TGCGCCAGCAGCCAGAACAGGGGGCCGGCTAATGAAAAACTGTTTTTT.

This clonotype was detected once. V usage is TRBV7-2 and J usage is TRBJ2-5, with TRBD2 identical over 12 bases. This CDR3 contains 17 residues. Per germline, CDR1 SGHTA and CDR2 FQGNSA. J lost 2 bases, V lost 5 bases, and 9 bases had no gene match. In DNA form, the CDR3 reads TGTGCCAGCAGCGATTTATGGACTAGCGGGGAACAAGAGACCCAGTACTTC. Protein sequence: CASSDLWTSGEQETQYF.

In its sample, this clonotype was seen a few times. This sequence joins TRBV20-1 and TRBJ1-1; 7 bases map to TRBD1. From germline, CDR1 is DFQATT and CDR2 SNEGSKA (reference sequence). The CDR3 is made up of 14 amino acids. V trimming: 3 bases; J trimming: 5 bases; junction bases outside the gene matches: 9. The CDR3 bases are TGCAGTGCTAGGAATCCAGGGGGAAATACTGAAGCTTTCTTT. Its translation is CSARNPGGNTEAFF.

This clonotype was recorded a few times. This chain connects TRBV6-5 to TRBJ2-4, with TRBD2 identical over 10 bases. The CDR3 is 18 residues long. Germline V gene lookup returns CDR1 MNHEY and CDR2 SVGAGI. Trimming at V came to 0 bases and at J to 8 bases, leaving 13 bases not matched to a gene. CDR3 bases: TGTGCCAGCAGTTACTCGAGAGCGGGGGGGGCAAGAATAGACATTCAGTACTTC. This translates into CASSYSRAGGARIDIQYF.

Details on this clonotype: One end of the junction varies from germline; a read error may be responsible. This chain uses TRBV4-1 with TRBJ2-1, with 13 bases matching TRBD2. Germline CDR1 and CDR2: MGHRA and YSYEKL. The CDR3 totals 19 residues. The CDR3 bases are TGCGCCAGCAGCCAAGATGTCGGGACTAGCGGGACCCACTACAATGAGCTGTTCTTC. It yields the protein CASSQDVGTSGTHYNELFF.

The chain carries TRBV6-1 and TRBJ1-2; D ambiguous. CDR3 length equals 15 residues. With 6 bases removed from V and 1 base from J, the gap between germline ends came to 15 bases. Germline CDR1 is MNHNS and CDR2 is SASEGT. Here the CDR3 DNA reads TGTGCCAGCAGCCGACTGGGTACGCTTAACTATGGCTACACCTTC. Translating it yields CASSRLGTLNYGYTF.

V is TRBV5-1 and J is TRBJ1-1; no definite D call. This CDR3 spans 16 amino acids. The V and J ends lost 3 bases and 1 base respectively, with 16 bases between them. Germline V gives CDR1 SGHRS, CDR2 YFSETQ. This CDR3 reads CASSSEVQTTNTEAFF. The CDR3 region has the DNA TGCGCCAGCAGCTCCGAAGTACAGACCACGAACACTGAAGCTTTCTTT.

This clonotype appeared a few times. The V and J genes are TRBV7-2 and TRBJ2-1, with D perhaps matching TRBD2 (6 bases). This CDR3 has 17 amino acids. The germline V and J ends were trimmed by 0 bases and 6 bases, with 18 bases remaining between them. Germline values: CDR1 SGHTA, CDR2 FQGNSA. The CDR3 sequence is CASSLANTGGPSNEQFF. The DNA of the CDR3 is TGTGCCAGCAGCTTAGCAAACACTGGAGGGCCTAGCAATGAGCAGTTCTTC. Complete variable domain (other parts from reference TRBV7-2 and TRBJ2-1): GAGVSQSPSNKVTEKGKDVELRCDPISGHTALYWYRQSLGQGLEFLIYFQGNSAPDKSGLPSDRFSAERTGGSVSTLTIQRTQQEDSAVYLCASSLANTGGPSNEQFFGPGTRLTVL.

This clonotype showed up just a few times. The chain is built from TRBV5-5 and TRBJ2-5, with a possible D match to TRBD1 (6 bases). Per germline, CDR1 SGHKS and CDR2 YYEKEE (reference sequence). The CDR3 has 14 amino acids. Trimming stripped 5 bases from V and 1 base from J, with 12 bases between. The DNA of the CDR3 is TGTGCCAGCAGACCCGGACAGATCCAAGAGACCCAGTACTTC. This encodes CASRPGQIQETQYF.

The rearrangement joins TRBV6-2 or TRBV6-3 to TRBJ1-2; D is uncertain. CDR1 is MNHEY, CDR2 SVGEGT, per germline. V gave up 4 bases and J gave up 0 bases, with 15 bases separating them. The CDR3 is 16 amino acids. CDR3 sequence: CASSSEELKANYGYTF. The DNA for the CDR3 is TGTGCCAGCAGTTCTGAAGAGTTGAAAGCTAACTATGGCTACACCTTC.

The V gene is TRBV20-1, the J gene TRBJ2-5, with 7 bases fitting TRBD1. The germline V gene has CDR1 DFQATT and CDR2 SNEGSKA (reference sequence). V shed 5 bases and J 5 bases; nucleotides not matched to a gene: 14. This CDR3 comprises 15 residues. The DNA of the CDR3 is TGCAGTGCTCTGCCCGACAGGGCAACATGGGAGACCCAGTACTTC. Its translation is CSALPDRATWETQYF.